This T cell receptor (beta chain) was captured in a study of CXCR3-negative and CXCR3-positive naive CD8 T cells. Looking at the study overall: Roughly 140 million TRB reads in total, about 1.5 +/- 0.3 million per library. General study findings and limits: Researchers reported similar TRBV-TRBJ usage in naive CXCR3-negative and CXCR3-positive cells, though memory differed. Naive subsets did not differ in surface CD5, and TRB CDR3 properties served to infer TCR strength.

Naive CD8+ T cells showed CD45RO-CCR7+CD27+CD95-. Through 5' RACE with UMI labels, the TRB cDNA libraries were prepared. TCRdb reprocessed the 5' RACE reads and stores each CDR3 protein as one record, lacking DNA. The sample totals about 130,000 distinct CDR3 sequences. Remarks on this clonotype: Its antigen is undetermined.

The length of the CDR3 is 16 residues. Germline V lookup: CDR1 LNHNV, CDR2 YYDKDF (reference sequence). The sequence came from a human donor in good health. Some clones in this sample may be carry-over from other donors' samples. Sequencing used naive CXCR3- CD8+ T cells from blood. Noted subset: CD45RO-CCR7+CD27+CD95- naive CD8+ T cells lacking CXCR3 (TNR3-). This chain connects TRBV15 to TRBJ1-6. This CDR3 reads CATSRDRSSYNSPLHF.